This T cell receptor beta chain was recorded in a study of blood T cell repertoires in COVID-19. The wider study: Samples taken during acute and convalescent COVID-19 were collected in the United States, Italy and Spain. The cDNA or gDNA used as material had been derived from T cells, B-cell-depleted T cells, or PBMCs.

Germline lookup yields CDR1 SGHTS and CDR2 YDEGEE. The CDR3 totals 13 residues. The V and J ends lost 1 base and 2 bases respectively, with 7 bases between them. As processed by the authors: Reference gene primer amplification gave estimated nucleated cell counts. Assay: immunoSEQ multiplex PCR; the TCRdb copy retains only in-frame clones and omits some. The V and J calls and clone size are taken from that table; D and trimming were inferred from the DNA. The sample has fewer than 350,000 clones, around four fifths seen once. V is TRBV5-8 and J is TRBJ2-7, with D hard to call. The source is a woman aged 45-60 years with active or convalescent COVID-19. The sequenced sample consisted of peripheral blood. This chain's CDR3 is CASSLSAAYEQYF. DNA of the CDR3: TGTGCCAGCAGCTTGTCCGCAGCCTACGAGCAGTACTTC.